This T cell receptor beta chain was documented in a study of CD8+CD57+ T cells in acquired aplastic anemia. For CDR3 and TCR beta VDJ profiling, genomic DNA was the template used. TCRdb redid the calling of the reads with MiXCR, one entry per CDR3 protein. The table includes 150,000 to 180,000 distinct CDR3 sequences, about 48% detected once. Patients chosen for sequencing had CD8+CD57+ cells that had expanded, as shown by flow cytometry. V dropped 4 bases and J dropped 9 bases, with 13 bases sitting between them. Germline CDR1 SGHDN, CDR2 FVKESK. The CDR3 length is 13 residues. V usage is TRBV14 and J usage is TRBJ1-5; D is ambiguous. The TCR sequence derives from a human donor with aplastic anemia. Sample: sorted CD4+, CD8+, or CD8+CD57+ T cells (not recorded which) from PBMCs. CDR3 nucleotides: TGTGCCAGCAGCCTGGACTCGTGGGGGCCCCAGCATTTT. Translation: CASSLDSWGPQHF.